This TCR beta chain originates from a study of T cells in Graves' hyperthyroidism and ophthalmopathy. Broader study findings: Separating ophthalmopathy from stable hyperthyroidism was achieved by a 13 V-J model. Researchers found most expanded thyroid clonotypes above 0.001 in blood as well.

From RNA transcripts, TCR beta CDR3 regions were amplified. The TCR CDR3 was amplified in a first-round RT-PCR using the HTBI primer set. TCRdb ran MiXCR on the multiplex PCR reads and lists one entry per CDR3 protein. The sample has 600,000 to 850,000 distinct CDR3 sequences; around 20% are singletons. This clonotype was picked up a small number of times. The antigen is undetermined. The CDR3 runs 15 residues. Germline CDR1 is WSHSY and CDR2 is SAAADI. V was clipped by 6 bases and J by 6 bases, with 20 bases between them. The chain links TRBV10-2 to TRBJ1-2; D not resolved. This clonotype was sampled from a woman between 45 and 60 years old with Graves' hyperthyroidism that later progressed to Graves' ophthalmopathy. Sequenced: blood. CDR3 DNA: TGCGCCAGCAGCTCCCCCTCTGGGGTAGAAAATGGCTACACCTTC. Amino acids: CASSSPSGVENGYTF.